There are a few counts of the clone carrying this T cell receptor beta chain. No antigen is known for it. The data belong to a study of post-analysis software for immune sequencing data. The wider study: Included courses were relapsing-remitting and secondary progressive multiple sclerosis; progressive-relapsing multiple sclerosis was also included. Findings of the study overall: Multiple sclerosis patients had significantly lower normalized Chao1 diversity than controls. Roughly 5 TRBV segments were significantly more frequent in patients than in controls. TRBV5-6, TRBV5-1 and TRBV20-1 were among these segments. Pronounced co-clustering by F measure was evident among identically batched samples.

In germline, CDR1 is SGHTA, CDR2 FQGTGA. The CDR3 contains 17 residues. V was pared by 1 base and J by 3 bases, with 15 bases between. TCR beta cDNA libraries had unique molecular identifiers. Out of 1 to 10 million T cells, about 460,000 cDNA molecules were generated. TCRdb re-derived calls from the PCR reads in MiXCR, one entry per CDR3 protein. The sample shows 400,000 to 500,000 distinct CDR3 sequences, approximately 42% of them seen only once. The clonotype comes from a girl aged 2 to 9 with multiple sclerosis. The sample comprised blood. This chain joins TRBV7-3 and TRBJ1-4, with D possibly being TRBD1 (6 bases). Here the CDR3 reads CASSLSGGRLSNEKLFF. CDR3 DNA: TGTGCCAGCAGCTTAAGTGGGGGCCGGCTATCTAATGAAAAACTGTTTTTT.